This T cell receptor beta chain appears in the sequencing data of a study of blood T cell repertoires in COVID-19. About the study: Both acute and convalescent COVID-19 samples were obtained from the United States, Italy and Spain. T cells, B-cell-depleted T cells, or PBMCs provided the cDNA or gDNA that served as material.

Authors' methods: Estimation of nucleated cell counts was performed using reference gene primer amplification. The protocol was immunoSEQ multiplex PCR, while the TCRdb copy is restricted to in-frame clones and leaves out a portion. Clonal size and the V and J genes are those of that table, whereas D and trimming came from the DNA. The sample has more than 75,000 clones; around 75% are singletons. The specimen was peripheral blood. This sequence originates from a woman older than 75 with active or convalescent COVID-19.

The CDR3 DNA reads TGTGCCAGCAGCCGTGGACAGACGAACACTGAAGCTTTCTTT. As protein: CASSRGQTNTEAFF. V is TRBV9 and J is TRBJ1-1, with D possibly TRBD1 on 6 matching bases. V shed 4 bases and J shed 1 base, with 11 bases lying between them. The V gene's germline CDR1 is SGDLS and CDR2 YYNGEE. CDR3 size: 14 residues.